The rows below give T cell receptor beta chains drawn from one sample of a study of blood T cells in healthy people across ages. Each CDR3 protein is one row after TCRdb ran MiXCR on the 5' RACE reads. The profile covers just under 900,000 distinct CDR3 sequences, with around 28% appearing a single time and about 18% taken by the ten largest. Sequencing used blood. The receptor source for this set is a woman at least 80 years old in good health. The CDR3 runs from the conserved cysteine through the conserved F or W. The D gene is left open where the match is weak. Size values are once, few and many counts, or a class for expanded clones, and some rows have none.

V gene,clone size,J gene,CDR3 length,D gene,CDR3 protein,CDR3 DNA
TRBV12-3/TRBV12-4,many,TRBJ2-5,17,TRBD2,CASSPRVSGGPQETQYF,TGTGCCAGCAGTCCGCGGGTTAGCGGGGGACCCCAAGAGACCCAGTACTTC
TRBV29-1,many,TRBJ1-1,14,-,CSVEGGRTLAEAFF,TGCAGCGTTGAAGGGGGGCGTACCCTGGCTGAAGCTTTCTTT
TRBV25-1,-,TRBJ1-4,14,TRBD1,CASSVGGEGEKLFF,TGTGCCAGCAGTGTAGGGGGCGAGGGTGAAAAACTGTTTTTT
TRBV20-1,many,TRBJ2-1,12,-,CSARVLNNEQFF,TGCAGTGCTAGAGTCCTCAACAATGAGCAGTTCTTC
TRBV27,many,TRBJ1-2,12,-,CASSFGGAGYTF,TGTGCCAGCAGTTTTGGGGGGGCTGGCTACACCTTC
TRBV20-1,few,TRBJ2-1,15,TRBD2,CSAPGGAGVNNEQFF,TGCAGTGCTCCCGGGGGGGCGGGGGTGAACAATGAGCAGTTCTTC
TRBV7-8,-,TRBJ2-5,16,-,CASSSAGGQGWYEQYF,TGTGCCAGCAGCTCCGCGGGAGGACAGGGGTGGTATGAGCAGTACTTC
TRBV2,-,TRBJ1-2,11,-,CASIEGPGYTF,TGTGCCAGCATTGAGGGGCCTGGCTACACCTTC
TRBV12-3/TRBV12-4,many,TRBJ2-5,16,TRBD1,CASSSPGGIMKETQYF,TGTGCCAGCAGTTCGCCAGGGGGCATTATGAAAGAGACCCAGTACTTC
TRBV5-1,many,TRBJ2-7,14,-,CASSLGDGSYEQYF,TGCGCCAGCAGCTTGGGGGACGGTTCCTACGAGCAGTACTTC
TRBV18,-,TRBJ2-5,14,-,CASSPPIIQETQYF,TGTGCCAGCTCACCACCTATCATACAAGAGACCCAGTACTTC
TRBV14,-,TRBJ1-1,16,-,CASSPRGPSADTEAFF,TGCGCCAGCAGCCCCCGGGGACCTTCGGCCGACACTGAAGCTTTCTTT
TRBV4-1,-,TRBJ1-2,15,-,CASSQIHQGSKGYTF,TGCGCCAGCAGCCAAATCCATCAGGGGTCGAAAGGCTACACCTTC
TRBV5-1,few,TRBJ2-3,15,TRBD1,CASSWGTGAADTQYF,TGCGCCAGCAGCTGGGGGACAGGGGCTGCAGATACGCAGTATTTT
TRBV5-1,many,TRBJ2-3,14,-,CASSRSSGADTQYF,TGCGCCAGCAGCCGGTCCTCCGGGGCAGATACGCAGTATTTT
TRBV5-4,many,TRBJ2-5,15,TRBD1,CASSFYRGSQETQYF,TGTGCCAGCAGCTTTTACAGGGGGTCGCAAGAGACCCAGTACTTC
TRBV6-4,-,TRBJ2-3,13,-,CASSDQAGQPQYF,TGTGCCAGCAGTGACCAGGCGGGGCAGCCCCAGTATTTT
TRBV6-2/TRBV6-3,many,TRBJ2-1,15,TRBD1,CASSPFRDRGGEQFF,TGTGCCAGCAGTCCCTTCCGGGACAGGGGAGGGGAGCAGTTCTTC